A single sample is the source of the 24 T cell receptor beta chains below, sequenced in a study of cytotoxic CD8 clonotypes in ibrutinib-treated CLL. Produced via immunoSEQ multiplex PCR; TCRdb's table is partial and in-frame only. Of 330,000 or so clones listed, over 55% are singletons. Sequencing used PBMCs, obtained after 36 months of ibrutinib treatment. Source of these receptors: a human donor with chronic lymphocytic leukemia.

The CDR3 sequence: CASSGTRDGPYEQYF. The CDR3 DNA sequence: TGCGCCAGCAGCGGAACCCGGGACGGACCCTACGAGCAGTACTTC. This chain links TRBV5-1 with TRBJ2-7; the D gene could be TRBD1 or TRBD2 (5 bases each). V shed 4 bases and J shed 2 bases, with 16 bases lying between them. Germline V gene data show CDR1 as SGHRS and CDR2 as YFSETQ. The length of the CDR3 is 15 residues.

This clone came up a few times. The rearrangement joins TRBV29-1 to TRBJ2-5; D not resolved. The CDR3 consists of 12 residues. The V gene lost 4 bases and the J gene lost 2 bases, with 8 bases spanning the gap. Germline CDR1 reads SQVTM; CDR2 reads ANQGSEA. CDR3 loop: CSVAGRQETQYF. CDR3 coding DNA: TGCAGCGTTGCGGGCAGACAAGAGACCCAGTACTTC.

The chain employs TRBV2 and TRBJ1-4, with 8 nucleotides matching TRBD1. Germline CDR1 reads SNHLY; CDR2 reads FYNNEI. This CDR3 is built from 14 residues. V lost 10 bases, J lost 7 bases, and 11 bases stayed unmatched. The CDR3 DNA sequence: TGTGCCACCCAAGGACAGGGAATGGGTGAAAAACTGTTTTTT. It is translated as CATQGQGMGEKLFF.

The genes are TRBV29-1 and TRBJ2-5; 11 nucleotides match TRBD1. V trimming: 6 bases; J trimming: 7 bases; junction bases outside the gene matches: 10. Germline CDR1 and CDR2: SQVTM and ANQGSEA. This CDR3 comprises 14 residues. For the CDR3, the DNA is TGCAGCGTCACCCCCGGGACAGGGGGGGGGACCCAGTACTTC. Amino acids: CSVTPGTGGGTQYF.

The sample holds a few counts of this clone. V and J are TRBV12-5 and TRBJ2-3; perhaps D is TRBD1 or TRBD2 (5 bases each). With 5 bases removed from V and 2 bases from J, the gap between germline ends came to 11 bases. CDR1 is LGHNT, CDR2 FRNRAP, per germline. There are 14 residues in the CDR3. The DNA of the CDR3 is TGTGCTAGTGGTCCCGGGACCTACACAGATACGCAGTATTTT. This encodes CASGPGTYTDTQYF.

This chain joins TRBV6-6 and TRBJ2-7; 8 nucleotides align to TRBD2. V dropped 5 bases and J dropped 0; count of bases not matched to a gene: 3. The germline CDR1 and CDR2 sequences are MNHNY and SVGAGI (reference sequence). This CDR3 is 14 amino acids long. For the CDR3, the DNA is TGTGCCAGCAGTCTTAGCGGGATCTCCTACGAGCAGTACTTC. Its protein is CASSLSGISYEQYF.

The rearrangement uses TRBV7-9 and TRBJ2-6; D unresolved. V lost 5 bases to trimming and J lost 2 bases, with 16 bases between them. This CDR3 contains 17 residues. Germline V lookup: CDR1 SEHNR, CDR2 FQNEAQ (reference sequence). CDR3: CASSPRLSAPGANVLTF. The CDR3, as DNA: TGTGCCAGCAGCCCACGATTAAGCGCCCCTGGGGCCAACGTCCTGACTTTC.

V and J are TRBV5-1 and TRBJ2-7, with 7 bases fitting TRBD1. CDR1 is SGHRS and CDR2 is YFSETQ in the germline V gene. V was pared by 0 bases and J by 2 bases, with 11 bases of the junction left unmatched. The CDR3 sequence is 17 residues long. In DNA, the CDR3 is TGCGCCAGCAGCTTGGTTGGAACAGGGGCCAAACCCTACGAGCAGTACTTC. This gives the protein CASSLVGTGAKPYEQYF.

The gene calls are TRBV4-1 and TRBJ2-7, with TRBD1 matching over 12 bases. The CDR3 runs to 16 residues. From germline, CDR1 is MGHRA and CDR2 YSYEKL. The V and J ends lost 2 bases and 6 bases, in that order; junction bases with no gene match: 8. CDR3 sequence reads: CASSQLARDRGREQYF. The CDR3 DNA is TGCGCCAGCAGCCAATTAGCCCGGGACAGGGGGCGCGAGCAGTACTTC.

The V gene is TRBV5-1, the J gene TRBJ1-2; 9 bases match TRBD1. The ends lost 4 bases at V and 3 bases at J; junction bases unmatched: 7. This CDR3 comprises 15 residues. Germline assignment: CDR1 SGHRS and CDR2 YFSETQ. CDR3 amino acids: CASSIWGQGDYGYTF. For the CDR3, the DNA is TGCGCCAGCAGCATCTGGGGACAGGGCGACTATGGCTACACCTTC.

CDR3 DNA sequence: TGCAGCGTGGCCTCTACGCGGAGGGGCAACGACGAGCAGTACTTC. This sequence encodes CSVASTRRGNDEQYF. The chain uses TRBV29-1 and TRBJ2-7; a possible D gene is TRBD2 (6 bases). The germline gives CDR1 SQVTM, CDR2 ANQGSEA. Trimming took off 6 bases at V and 5 bases at J, with 23 bases between the two ends. The CDR3 has 15 residues.

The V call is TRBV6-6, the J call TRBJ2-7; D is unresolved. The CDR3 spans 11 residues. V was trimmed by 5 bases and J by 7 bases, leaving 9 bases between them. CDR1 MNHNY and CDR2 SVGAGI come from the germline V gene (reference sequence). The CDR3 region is CASSGQMEQYF. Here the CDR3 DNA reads TGTGCCAGCAGTGGGCAGATGGAGCAGTACTTC.

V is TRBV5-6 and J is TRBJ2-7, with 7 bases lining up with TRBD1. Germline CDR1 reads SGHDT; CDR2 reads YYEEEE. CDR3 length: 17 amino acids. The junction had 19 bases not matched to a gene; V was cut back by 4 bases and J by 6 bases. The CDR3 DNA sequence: TGTGCCAGCAGCCCGGCCCACAGGGGTCGGTATCTTGGCGAGCAGTACTTC. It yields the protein CASSPAHRGRYLGEQYF.

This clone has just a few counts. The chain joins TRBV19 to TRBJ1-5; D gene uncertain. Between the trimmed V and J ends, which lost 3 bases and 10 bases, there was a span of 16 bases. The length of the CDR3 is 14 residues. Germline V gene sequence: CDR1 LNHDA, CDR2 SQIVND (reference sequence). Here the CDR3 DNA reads TGTGCCAGTAGTATGGTAAGGGAAGTTGGACCCCAGCATTTT. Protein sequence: CASSMVREVGPQHF.

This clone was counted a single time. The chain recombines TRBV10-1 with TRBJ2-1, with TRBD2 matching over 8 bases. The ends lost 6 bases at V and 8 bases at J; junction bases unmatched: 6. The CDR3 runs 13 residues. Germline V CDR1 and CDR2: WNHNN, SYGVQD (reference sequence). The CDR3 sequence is CASSIRGGDEQFF. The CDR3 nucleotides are TGCGCCAGCAGCATACGGGGGGGCGATGAGCAGTTCTTC.

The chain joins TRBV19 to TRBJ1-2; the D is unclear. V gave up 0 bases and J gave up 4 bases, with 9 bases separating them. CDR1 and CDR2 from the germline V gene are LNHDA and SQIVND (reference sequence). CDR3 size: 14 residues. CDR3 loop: CASSIDTAFYGYTF. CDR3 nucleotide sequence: TGTGCCAGTAGTATAGATACAGCCTTCTATGGCTACACCTTC.

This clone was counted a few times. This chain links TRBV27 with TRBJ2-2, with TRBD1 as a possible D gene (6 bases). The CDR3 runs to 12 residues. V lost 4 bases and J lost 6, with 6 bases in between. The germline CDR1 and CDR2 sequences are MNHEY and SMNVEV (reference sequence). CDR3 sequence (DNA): TGTGCCAGCAGTTGGGGGCCCGGGGAGCTGTTTTTT. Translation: CASSWGPGELFF.

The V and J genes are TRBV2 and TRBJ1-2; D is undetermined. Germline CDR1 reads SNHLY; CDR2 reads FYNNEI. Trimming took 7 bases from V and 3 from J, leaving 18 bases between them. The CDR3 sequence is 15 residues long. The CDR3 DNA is TGTGCCAGCATTCCGTACTGGGGAGAGGACTATGGCTACACCTTC. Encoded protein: CASIPYWGEDYGYTF.

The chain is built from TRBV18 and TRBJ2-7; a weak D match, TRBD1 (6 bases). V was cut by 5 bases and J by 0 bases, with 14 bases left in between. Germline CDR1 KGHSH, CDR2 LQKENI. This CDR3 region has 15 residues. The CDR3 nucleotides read TGTGCCAGCTCAGCGACAGGCGGGCCCTCCTACGAGCAGTACTTC. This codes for CASSATGGPSYEQYF.

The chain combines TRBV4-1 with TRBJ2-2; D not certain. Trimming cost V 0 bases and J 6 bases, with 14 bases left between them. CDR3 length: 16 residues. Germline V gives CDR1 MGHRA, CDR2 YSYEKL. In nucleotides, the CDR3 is TGCGCCAGCAGCCAAGATATTTTAGGGTACCCCGGGGAGCTGTTTTTT. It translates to CASSQDILGYPGELFF.

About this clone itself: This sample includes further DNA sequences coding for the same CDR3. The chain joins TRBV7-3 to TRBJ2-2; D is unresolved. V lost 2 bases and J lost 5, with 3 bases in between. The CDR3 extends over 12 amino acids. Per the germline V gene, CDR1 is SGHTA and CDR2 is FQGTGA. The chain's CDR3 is CASSLGTGELFF. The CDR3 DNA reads TGTGCCAGCAGCTTAGGGACCGGGGAGCTGTTTTTT. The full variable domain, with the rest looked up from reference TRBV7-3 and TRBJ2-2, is GAGVSQTPSNKVTEKGKYVELRCDPISGHTALYWYRQSLGQGPEFLIYFQGTGAADDSGLPNDRFFAVRPEGSVSTLKIQRTERGDSAVYLCASSLGTGELFFGEGSRLTVL.

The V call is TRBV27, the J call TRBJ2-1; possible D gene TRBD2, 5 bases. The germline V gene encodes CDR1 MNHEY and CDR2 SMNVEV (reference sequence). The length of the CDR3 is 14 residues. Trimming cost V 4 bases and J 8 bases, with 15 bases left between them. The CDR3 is CASSYSESADEQFF. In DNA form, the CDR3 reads TGTGCCAGCAGTTATAGCGAGAGTGCAGATGAGCAGTTCTTC.

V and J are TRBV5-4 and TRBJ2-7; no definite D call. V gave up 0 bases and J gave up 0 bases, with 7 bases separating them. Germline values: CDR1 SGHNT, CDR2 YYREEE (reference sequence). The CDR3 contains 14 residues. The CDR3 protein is CASSLVASSYEQYF. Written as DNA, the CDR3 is TGTGCCAGCAGCTTGGTTGCTAGCTCCTACGAGCAGTACTTC.

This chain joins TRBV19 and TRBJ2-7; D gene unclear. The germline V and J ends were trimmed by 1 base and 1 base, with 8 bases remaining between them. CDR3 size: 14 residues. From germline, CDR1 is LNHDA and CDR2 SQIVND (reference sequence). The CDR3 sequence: CASSIGVASYEQYF. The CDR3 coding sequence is TGTGCCAGTAGTATAGGGGTCGCATCCTACGAGCAGTACTTC. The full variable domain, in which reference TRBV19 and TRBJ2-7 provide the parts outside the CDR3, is DGGITQSPKYLFRKEGQNVTLSCEQNLNHDAMYWYRQDPGQGLRLIYYSQIVNDFQKGDIAEGYSVSREKKESFPLTVTSAQKNPTAFYLCASSIGVASYEQYFGPGTRLTVT.